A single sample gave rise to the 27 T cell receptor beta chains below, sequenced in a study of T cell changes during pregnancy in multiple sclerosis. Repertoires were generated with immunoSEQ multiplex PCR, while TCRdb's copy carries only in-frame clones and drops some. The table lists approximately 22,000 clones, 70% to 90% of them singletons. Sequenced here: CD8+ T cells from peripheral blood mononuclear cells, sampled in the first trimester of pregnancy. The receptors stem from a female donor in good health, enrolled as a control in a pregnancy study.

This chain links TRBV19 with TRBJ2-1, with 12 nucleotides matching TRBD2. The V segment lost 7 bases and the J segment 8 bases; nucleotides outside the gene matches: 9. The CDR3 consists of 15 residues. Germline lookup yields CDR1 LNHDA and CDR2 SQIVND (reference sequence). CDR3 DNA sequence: TGTGCCAGTAATCCCTTGACTAGCGGGAGCGATGAGCAGTTCTTC. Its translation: CASNPLTSGSDEQFF.

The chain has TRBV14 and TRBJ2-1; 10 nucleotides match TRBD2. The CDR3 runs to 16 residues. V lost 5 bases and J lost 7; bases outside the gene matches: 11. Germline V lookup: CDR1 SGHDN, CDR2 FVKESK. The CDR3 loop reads CASSIRGSGGPNEQFF. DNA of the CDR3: TGTGCCAGCAGCATAAGGGGTAGCGGGGGGCCTAATGAGCAGTTCTTC.

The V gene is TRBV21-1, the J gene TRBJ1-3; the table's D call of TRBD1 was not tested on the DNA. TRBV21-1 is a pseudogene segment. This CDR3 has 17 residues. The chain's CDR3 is CASSKEGHILSGNTIYF. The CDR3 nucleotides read TGTGCCAGCAGCAAAGAGGGACACATACTCTCTGGAAACACCATATATTTT.

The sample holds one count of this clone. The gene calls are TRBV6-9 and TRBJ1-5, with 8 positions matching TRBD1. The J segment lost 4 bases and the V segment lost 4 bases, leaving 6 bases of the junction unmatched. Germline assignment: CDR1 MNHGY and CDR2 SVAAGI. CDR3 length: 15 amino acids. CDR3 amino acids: CASSSTTGVNQPQHF. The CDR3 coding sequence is TGTGCCAGCAGTTCCACGACAGGGGTTAATCAGCCCCAGCATTTT.

The CDR3 loop is CASSTGTAHTGELFF. Written as DNA, the CDR3 is TGTGCCAGCAGCACCGGGACAGCCCACACCGGGGAGCTGTTTTTT. The chain couples TRBV6-5 to TRBJ2-2, with TRBD1 matching over 7 bases. The junction had 7 bases not matched to a gene; V was cut back by 6 bases and J by 3 bases. This CDR3 has 15 amino acids. Germline-derived CDR1 and CDR2 are MNHEY and SVGAGI.

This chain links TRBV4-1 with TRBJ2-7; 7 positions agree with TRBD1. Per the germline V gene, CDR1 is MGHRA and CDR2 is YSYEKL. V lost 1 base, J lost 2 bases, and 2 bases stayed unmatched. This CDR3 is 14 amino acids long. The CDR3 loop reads CASSQGQGTYEQYF. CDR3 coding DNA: TGCGCCAGCAGCCAAGGACAGGGTACCTACGAGCAGTACTTC.

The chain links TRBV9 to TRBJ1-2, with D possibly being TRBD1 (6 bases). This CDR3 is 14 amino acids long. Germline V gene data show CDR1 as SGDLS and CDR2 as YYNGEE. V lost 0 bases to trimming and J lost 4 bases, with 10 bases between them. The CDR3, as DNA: TGTGCCAGCAGCGTAGCGGACAGCATCTATGGCTACACCTTC. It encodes CASSVADSIYGYTF. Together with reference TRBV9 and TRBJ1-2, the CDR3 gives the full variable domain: DSGVTQTPKHLITATGQRVTLRCSPRSGDLSVYWYQQSLDQGLQFLIQYYNGEERAKGNILERFSAQQFPDLHSELNLSSLELGDSALYFCASSVADSIYGYTFGSGTRLTVV.

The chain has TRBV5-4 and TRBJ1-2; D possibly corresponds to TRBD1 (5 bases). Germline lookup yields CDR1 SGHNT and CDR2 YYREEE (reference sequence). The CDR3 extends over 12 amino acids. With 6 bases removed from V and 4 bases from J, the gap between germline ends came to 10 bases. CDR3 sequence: CASTAGPYGYTF. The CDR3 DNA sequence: TGTGCCAGCACGGCAGGGCCCTATGGCTACACCTTC.

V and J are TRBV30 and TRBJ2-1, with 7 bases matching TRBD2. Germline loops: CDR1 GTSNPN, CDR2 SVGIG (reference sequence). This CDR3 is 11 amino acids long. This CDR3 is CGSGYYNEQFF. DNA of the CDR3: TGTGGTAGCGGGTACTACAATGAGCAGTTCTTC. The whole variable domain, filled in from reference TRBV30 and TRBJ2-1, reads SQTIHQWPATLVQPVGSPLSLECTVEGTSNPNLYWYRQAAGRGLQLLFYSVGIGQISSEVPQNLSASRPQDRQFILSSKKLLLSDSGFYLCGSGYYNEQFFGPGTRLTVL.

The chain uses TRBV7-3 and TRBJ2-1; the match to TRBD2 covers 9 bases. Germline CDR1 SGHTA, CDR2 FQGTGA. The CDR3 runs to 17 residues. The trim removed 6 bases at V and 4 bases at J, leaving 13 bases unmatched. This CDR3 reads CASSQTRASGVYNEQFF. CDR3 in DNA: TGTGCCAGCAGTCAAACGAGGGCTAGCGGGGTATACAATGAGCAGTTCTTC.

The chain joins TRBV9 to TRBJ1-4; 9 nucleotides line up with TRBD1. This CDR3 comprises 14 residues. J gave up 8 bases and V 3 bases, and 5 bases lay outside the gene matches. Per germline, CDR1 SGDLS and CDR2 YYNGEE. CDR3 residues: CASSDGQGKEKLFF. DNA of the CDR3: TGTGCCAGCAGCGACGGACAGGGGAAAGAAAAACTGTTTTTT.

The DNA of the CDR3 is TGTGCCAGCAGCTCTCTCCAGGGGGCGACTAATGAAAAACTGTTTTTT. It specifies CASSSLQGATNEKLFF. The chain couples TRBV11-2 to TRBJ1-4; 8 nucleotides align to TRBD1. V lost 4 bases, J lost 2 bases, and 6 bases stayed unmatched. The CDR3 runs to 16 residues. CDR1 and CDR2 (germline): SGHAT, FQNNGV.

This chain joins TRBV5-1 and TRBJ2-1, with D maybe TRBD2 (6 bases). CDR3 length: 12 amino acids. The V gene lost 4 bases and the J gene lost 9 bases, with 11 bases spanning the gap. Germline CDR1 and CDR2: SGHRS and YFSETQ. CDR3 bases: TGCGCCAGCAGCCCCCACGGGAGTGAGCAGTTCTTC. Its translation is CASSPHGSEQFF.

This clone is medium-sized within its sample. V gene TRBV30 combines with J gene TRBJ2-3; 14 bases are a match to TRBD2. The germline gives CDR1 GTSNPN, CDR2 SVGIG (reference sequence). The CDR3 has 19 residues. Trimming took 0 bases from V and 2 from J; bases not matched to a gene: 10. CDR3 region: CAWSVPTSGRAEDTDTQYF. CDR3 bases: TGTGCCTGGAGTGTACCGACTAGCGGGAGGGCTGAAGACACAGATACGCAGTATTTT.

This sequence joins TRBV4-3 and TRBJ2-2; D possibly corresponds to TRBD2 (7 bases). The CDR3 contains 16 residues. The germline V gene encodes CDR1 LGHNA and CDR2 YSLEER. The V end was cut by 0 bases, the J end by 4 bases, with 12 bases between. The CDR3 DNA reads TGCGCCAGCAGCCAAGATGTTAGGGGGGGCACCGGGGAGCTGTTTTTT. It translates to CASSQDVRGGTGELFF.

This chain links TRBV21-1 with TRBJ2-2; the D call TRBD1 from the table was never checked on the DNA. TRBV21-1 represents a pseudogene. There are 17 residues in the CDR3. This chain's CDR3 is CASSVPGTGILSGELFF. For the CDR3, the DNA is TGTGCCAGCAGCGTTCCCGGGACAGGGATTCTTTCCGGGGAGCTGTTTTTT.

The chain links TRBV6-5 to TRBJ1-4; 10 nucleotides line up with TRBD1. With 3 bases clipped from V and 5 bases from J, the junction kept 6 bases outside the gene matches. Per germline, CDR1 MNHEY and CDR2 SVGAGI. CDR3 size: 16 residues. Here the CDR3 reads CASSYVSGQGNEKLFF. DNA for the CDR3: TGTGCCAGCAGTTATGTATCGGGACAGGGGAATGAAAAACTGTTTTTT.

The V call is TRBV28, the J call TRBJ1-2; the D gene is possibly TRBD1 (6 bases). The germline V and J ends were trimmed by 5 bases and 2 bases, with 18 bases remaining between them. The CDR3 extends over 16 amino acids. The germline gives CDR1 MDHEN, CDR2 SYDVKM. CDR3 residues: CASSPLGEGGNYGYTF. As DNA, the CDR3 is TGTGCCAGCAGTCCCCTCGGGGAGGGGGGGAACTATGGCTACACCTTC.

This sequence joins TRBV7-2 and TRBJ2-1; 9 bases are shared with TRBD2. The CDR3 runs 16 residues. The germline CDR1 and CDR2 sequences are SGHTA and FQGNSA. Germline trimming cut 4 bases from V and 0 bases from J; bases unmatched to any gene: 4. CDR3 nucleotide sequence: TGTGCCAGCAGCTCCGATAGCGGGAGCTCCTACAATGAGCAGTTCTTC. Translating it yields CASSSDSGSSYNEQFF.

CDR3 bases: TGTGCCAGCAGTTCAAGGCGCGGGGTCTCTAACTATGGCTACACCTTC. Translating gives CASSSRRGVSNYGYTF. The chain joins TRBV28 to TRBJ1-2; D is ambiguous. V lost 4 bases, J lost 0 bases, and 15 bases lay in between. The CDR3 extends over 16 amino acids. Germline CDR1 MDHEN, CDR2 SYDVKM.

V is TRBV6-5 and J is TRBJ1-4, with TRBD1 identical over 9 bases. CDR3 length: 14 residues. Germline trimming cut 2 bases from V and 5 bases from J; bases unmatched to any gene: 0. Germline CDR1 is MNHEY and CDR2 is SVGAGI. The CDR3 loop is CASSYGTGNEKLFF. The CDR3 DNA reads TGTGCCAGCAGTTACGGGACAGGGAATGAAAAACTGTTTTTT.

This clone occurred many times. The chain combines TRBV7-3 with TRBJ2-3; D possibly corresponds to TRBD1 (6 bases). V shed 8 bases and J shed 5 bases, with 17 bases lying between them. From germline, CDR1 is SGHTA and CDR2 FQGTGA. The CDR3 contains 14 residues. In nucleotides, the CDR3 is TGTGCCAGCTCCCCAGGGGCCTATGGAGATACGCAGTATTTT. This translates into CASSPGAYGDTQYF.

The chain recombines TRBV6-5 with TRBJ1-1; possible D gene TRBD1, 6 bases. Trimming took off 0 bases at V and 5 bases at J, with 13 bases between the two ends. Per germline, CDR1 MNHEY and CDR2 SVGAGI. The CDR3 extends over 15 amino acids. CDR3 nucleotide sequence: TGTGCCAGCAGTTACTCCACAGGGTATGGGACTGAAGCTTTCTTT. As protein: CASSYSTGYGTEAFF.

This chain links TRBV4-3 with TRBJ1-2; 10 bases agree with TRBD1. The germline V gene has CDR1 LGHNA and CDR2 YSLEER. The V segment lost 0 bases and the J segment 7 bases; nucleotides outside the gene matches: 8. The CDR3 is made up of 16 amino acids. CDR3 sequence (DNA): TGCGCCAGCAGCCAAGATTACGGGACAGGGGCTGGTGGCTACACCTTC. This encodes CASSQDYGTGAGGYTF.

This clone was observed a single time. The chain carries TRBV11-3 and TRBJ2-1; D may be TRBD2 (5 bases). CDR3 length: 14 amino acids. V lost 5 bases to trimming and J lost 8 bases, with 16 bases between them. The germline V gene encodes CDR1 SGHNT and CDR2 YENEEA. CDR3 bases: TGTGCCAGCAGCCCCGGGGTGCGTCCCGATGAGCAGTTCTTC. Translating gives CASSPGVRPDEQFF.

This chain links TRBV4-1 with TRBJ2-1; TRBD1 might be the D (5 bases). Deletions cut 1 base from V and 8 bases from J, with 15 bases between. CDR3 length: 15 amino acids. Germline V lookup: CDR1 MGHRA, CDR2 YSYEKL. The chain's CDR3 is CASSQGGASFYEQFF. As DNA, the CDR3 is TGCGCCAGCAGCCAAGGGGGCGCGAGCTTTTATGAGCAGTTCTTC.

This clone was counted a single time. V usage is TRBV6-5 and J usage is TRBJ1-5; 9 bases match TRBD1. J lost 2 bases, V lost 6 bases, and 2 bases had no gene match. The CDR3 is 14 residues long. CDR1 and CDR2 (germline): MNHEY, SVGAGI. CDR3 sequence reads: CASRRTGGNQPQHF. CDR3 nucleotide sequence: TGTGCCAGCAGGCGGACAGGGGGCAATCAGCCCCAGCATTTT.